This entry is about one T cell receptor (beta chain). Its antigen remains unknown. The entry originates in a study of T cell responses to AZD1222 COVID-19 vaccine. Study results and limitations: Sampled repertoires all dated from after the peak T cell response. Spike-specific TCR breadth and depth were elevated following two AZD1222 doses. White British donors predominated, females outnumbered males, and clonal diversity was possibly underestimated.

Looked up from germline, CDR1 is GTSNPN and CDR2 is SVGIG (reference sequence). The V segment lost 5 bases and the J segment 9 bases; nucleotides outside the gene matches: 11. This CDR3 has 14 amino acids. Sequenced by immunoSEQ multiplex PCR; TCRdb stores in-frame clones only, minus some. The sample includes fewer than 65,000 clones, around 80% of them seen just once. The rearrangement joins TRBV30 to TRBJ2-1, with 9 nucleotides matching TRBD2. The receptor comes from an adult in good health. The material was peripheral blood, obtained on day 0 of AZD1222 vaccination. The CDR3 region is CAWALGTSLSEQFF. CDR3 bases: TGTGCCTGGGCCTTGGGGACTAGCCTCAGTGAGCAGTTCTTC.